This is a list of T cell receptor beta chains from one sample in a study of graft-versus-host responses after intestinal transplantation. The table came from immunoSEQ multiplex PCR; TCRdb's copy has only in-frame clones and leaves some out. In the table there are 25,000 to 30,000 clones, nearly 90% of which are singletons. The source material was PBMCs, sampled around 61 weeks after intestinal transplantation. These receptors all come from a human patient who received an intestinal transplant, so some T cells may come from the graft donor. The CDR3 runs from the conserved cysteine through the conserved F or W. A D gene is named only where the DNA matches it firmly. The size field is filled for only some rows; it gives once, few, many or a size class.

d_gene	abundance	v_gene	j_gene	CDR3aa	CDR3nt
NA	NA	TRBV2	TRBJ2-2	CASRAGVGELFF	TGTGCCAGCAGGGCAGGGGTAGGGGAGCTGTTTTTT
NA	NA	TRBV28	TRBJ2-7	CASSPPVRLSSHEQYF	TGTGCCAGCAGCCCACCGGTCCGCCTTAGCTCCCACGAGCAGTACTTC
NA	NA	TRBV7-9	TRBJ2-2	CASNSFWSNPNTGELFF	TGTGCCAGCAACTCCTTTTGGTCGAATCCCAACACCGGGGAGCTGTTTTTT
TRBD1	large	TRBV5-6	TRBJ1-1	CASSPFWDRKNTEAFF	TGTGCCAGCAGCCCTTTTTGGGACAGAAAGAACACTGAAGCTTTCTTT
TRBD2	NA	TRBV6-1	TRBJ2-1	CASSTGTTSYNEQFF	TGTGCCAGCAGTACCGGGACTACCTCCTACAATGAGCAGTTCTTC
NA	NA	TRBV19	TRBJ2-2	CASSPRDTDTGELFF	TGTGCCAGTAGTCCCCGGGACACGGACACCGGGGAGCTGTTTTTT
NA	NA	TRBV7-9	TRBJ2-5	CASSLQGETQYF	TGTGCCAGCAGCTTACAGGGAGAGACCCAGTACTTC
NA	NA	TRBV7-2	TRBJ2-7	CASSSGVPPYEQYF	TGTGCCAGCAGCTCTGGGGTACCCCCCTACGAGCAGTACTTC
NA	NA	TRBV2	TRBJ1-4	CASSVMAIGEKLFF	TGTGCCAGCAGTGTCATGGCCATCGGTGAAAAACTGTTTTTT
TRBD2	NA	TRBV7-9	TRBJ2-1	CASSLSGGRDEQFF	TGTGCCAGCAGCTTGAGCGGGGGGCGCGATGAGCAGTTCTTC
TRBD1	NA	TRBV7-9	TRBJ2-5	CASSPETGGETQYF	TGTGCCAGCAGCCCGGAAACAGGGGGGGAGACCCAGTACTTC
TRBD2	NA	TRBV9	TRBJ2-7	CASSSTAGGDYEQYF	TGTGCCAGCAGCTCCACGGCGGGGGGGGACTACGAGCAGTACTTC
NA	NA	TRBV7-2	TRBJ2-1	CASSHQPSSYNEQFF	TGTGCCAGCAGCCACCAGCCTAGCTCCTACAATGAGCAGTTCTTC
NA	NA	TRBV2	TRBJ2-7	CASSRRDGPYEQYF	TGTGCCAGCAGCCGTCGGGACGGACCCTACGAGCAGTACTTC
NA	once	TRBV12-5	TRBJ2-3	CASGLGGADTQYF	TGTGCTAGTGGTTTGGGGGGAGCAGATACGCAGTATTTT
NA	NA	TRBV6-1	TRBJ2-7	CASSEWGAYEQYF	TGTGCCAGCAGTGAATGGGGTGCCTACGAGCAGTACTTC
NA	NA	TRBV7-2	TRBJ2-7	CASSFYPENYEQYF	TGTGCCAGCAGCTTTTATCCCGAAAACTACGAGCAGTACTTC
NA	once	TRBV6-5	TRBJ1-2	CASSELGGYGYTF	TGTGCCAGCAGTGAGCTAGGGGGGTATGGCTACACCTTC
TRBD1	NA	TRBV10-3	TRBJ1-4	CAPCSGTGGEKLFF	TGTGCCCCTTGCTCCGGGACAGGGGGTGAAAAACTGTTTTTT
NA	NA	TRBV7-2	TRBJ2-3	CASSYASRPDTQYF	TGTGCCAGCAGCTACGCCTCACGGCCAGATACGCAGTATTTT
NA	NA	TRBV30	TRBJ1-2	CAWAQVSNYGYTF	TGTGCCTGGGCCCAGGTTTCTAACTATGGCTACACCTTC
NA	NA	TRBV6-1	TRBJ1-5	CASGPNQPQHF	TGTGCCAGCGGGCCCAATCAGCCCCAGCATTTT
NA	NA	TRBV19	TRBJ2-7	CASSAGTKNEQYF	TGTGCCAGTAGTGCAGGTACAAAAAACGAGCAGTACTTC
TRBD1	NA	TRBV7-7	TRBJ2-7	CASSPGQGAYEQYF	TGTGCCAGCAGCCCGGGACAGGGCGCCTACGAGCAGTACTTC
NA	NA	TRBV20-1	TRBJ2-5	CSAYSETQYF	TGCAGTGCTTACTCGGAGACCCAGTACTTC
NA	NA	TRBV10-3	TRBJ1-1	CATRVGNTEAFF	TGTGCCACCAGGGTAGGGAACACTGAAGCTTTCTTT
NA	NA	TRBV12-2	TRBJ2-4	CASRFSDIQYF	TGTGCAAGTCGCTTTTCTGACATTCAGTACTTC
TRBD2	few	TRBV5-6	TRBJ2-1	CASSARLAGSYNEQFF	TGTGCCAGCAGCGCACGACTAGCGGGCTCCTACAATGAGCAGTTCTTC
TRBD1	NA	TRBV11-2	TRBJ1-3	CASFGQATSGNTIYF	TGTGCCAGCTTTGGACAGGCAACCTCTGGAAACACCATATATTTT
NA	once	TRBV6-1	TRBJ1-2	CASRRTVPYGYTF	TGTGCCAGCAGGAGGACAGTTCCTTATGGCTACACCTTC
TRBD1	NA	TRBV7-6	TRBJ2-7	CASSFLGQGPYEQYF	TGTGCCAGCAGCTTCTTGGGACAGGGTCCGTACGAGCAGTACTTC
NA	NA	TRBV6-9	TRBJ1-4	CASSYSTGRNEKLFF	TGTGCCAGCAGTTACTCAACAGGAAGAAATGAAAAACTGTTTTTT
NA	NA	TRBV30	TRBJ2-7	CAWSSGSGYERYF	TGTGCCTGGAGCAGCGGTAGCGGCTACGAGCGGTACTTC
NA	NA	TRBV11-2	TRBJ1-4	CASSHRAAYSEKLFF	TGTGCCAGCAGCCACAGGGCGGCATATTCGGAAAAACTGTTTTTT
NA	NA	TRBV2	TRBJ1-1	CASSEEGVTEAFF	TGTGCCAGCAGTGAAGAGGGGGTAACTGAAGCTTTCTTT
NA	NA	TRBV4-3	TRBJ2-2	CASSHTHLTGPNTGELFF	TGCGCCAGCAGCCATACACACCTTACAGGGCCGAACACCGGGGAGCTGTTTTTT
NA	few	TRBV18	TRBJ2-7	CASSPDSYEQYF	TGTGCCAGCTCCCCGGACAGTTACGAGCAGTACTTC
NA	NA	TRBV6-5	TRBJ2-1	CATNRDRVQFF	TGTGCCACCAATCGGGACCGGGTGCAGTTCTTC
NA	NA	TRBV27	TRBJ2-1	CASSLQPHTQNEQFF	TGTGCCAGCAGTTTACAGCCTCACACACAAAATGAGCAGTTCTTC
NA	NA	TRBV30	TRBJ2-5	CAWSVQGPGQETQYF	TGTGCCTGGAGTGTACAGGGCCCCGGTCAAGAGACCCAGTACTTC
TRBD1	NA	TRBV6-6	TRBJ1-1	CASRAGQTTEAFF	TGTGCCAGCAGGGCGGGACAGACCACTGAAGCTTTCTTT
TRBD1	NA	TRBV5-1	TRBJ2-1	CASTIDRGDEQFF	TGCGCCAGCACCATAGACAGGGGCGATGAGCAGTTCTTC
NA	NA	TRBV7-9	TRBJ2-1	CASSLAVGGDEQFF	TGTGCCAGCAGCTTAGCGGTAGGGGGGGATGAGCAGTTCTTC
NA	NA	TRBV6-5	TRBJ1-2	CASSRRTQANYGYTF	TGTGCCAGCTCTCGACGGACGCAAGCTAACTATGGCTACACCTTC
TRBD1	NA	TRBV5-1	TRBJ2-3	CASSSLNRGARSDTQYF	TGCGCCAGCAGCTCCTTGAACAGGGGGGCGAGGTCAGATACGCAGTATTTT
TRBD1	NA	TRBV4-1	TRBJ2-1	CASSQDIGQEPKQFF	TGCGCCAGCAGCCAAGATATCGGACAGGAGCCCAAGCAGTTCTTC
NA	NA	TRBV7-9	TRBJ1-2	CASREGSYYGYTF	TGTGCCAGCAGGGAAGGAAGCTACTATGGCTACACCTTC
NA	NA	TRBV28	TRBJ1-3	CATTGGTSGNTIYF	TGTGCCACCACAGGTGGCACCTCTGGAAACACCATATATTTT
NA	NA	TRBV28	TRBJ2-1	CASSVGDMSSYNEQFF	TGTGCCAGTAGTGTGGGGGACATGAGCTCCTACAATGAGCAGTTCTTC